This TCR beta chain was sequenced during a study of T cells in Graves' hyperthyroidism and ophthalmopathy. At the level of the study: At the time of initial diagnosis and before any treatment, peripheral blood was collected.

The germline CDR1 and CDR2 sequences are SGDLS and YYNGEE. V trimming: 0 bases; J trimming: 9 bases; junction bases outside the gene matches: 21. The length of the CDR3 is 18 residues. This clonotype was recorded at least ten times. Amplified regions were TCR beta CDR3 sequences from RNA transcripts. Primed by the HTBI set, a first-round RT-PCR was run on the TCR CDR3. MiXCR was run by TCRdb on the multiplex PCR reads, yielding one entry per CDR3 protein. The sample records about 740,000 distinct CDR3 sequences, 11% to 15% being singletons. The sequence was collected from a woman under 30 with Graves' hyperthyroidism. The rearrangement links TRBV9 to TRBJ2-7; 7 positions agree with TRBD1. Input material: blood. DNA for the CDR3: TGTGCCAGCAGCGTAGCTACATTGAGGGGACAGATAGACACACGGCAGTACTTC. It is translated as CASSVATLRGQIDTRQYF. Using reference TRBV9 and TRBJ2-7 for the parts outside the CDR3, the full variable domain is DSGVTQTPKHLITATGQRVTLRCSPRSGDLSVYWYQQSLDQGLQFLIQYYNGEERAKGNILERFSAQQFPDLHSELNLSSLELGDSALYFCASSVATLRGQIDTRQYFGPGTRLTVT.